A selection of T cell receptor beta chains follows, all from one sample in a study of cytomegalovirus exposure and HLA in healthy donors. Data came from immunoSEQ multiplex PCR; TCRdb stores just in-frame clones and leaves some out. The sample consists of around 99,000 clones, under 80% of them appearing once. Sequenced sample: PBMCs. These receptor sequences come from a woman in her forties or fifties in good health and CMV-seropositive. CDR3s include the opening cysteine and the closing phenylalanine or tryptophan. The D gene is left open where the match is weak. Some rows mark clone size as missing; the rest say once, few, many or name a class of expanded clone.

CDR3: CASKSLGNYGYTF; DNA: TGTGCCAGCAAGAGTCTTGGTAACTATGGCTACACCTTC; D: -; V: TRBV2; J: TRBJ1-2; size: -
CDR3: CASREGRYTGELFF; DNA: TGTGCCAGCAGGGAGGGGCGATACACCGGGGAGCTGTTTTTT; D: -; V: TRBV7-3; J: TRBJ2-2; size: few
CDR3: CASSLLEGGYTF; DNA: TGTGCCAGCAGCCTACTAGAAGGTGGCTACACCTTC; D: -; V: TRBV6-6; J: TRBJ1-2; size: -
CDR3: CASKLEGGLAEVSSYNEQFF; DNA: TGTGCCAGCAAACTGGAAGGGGGACTAGCGGAGGTCAGCTCCTACAATGAGCAGTTCTTC; D: TRBD2; V: TRBV27; J: TRBJ2-1; size: -
CDR3: CASRNSGGPGYTF; DNA: TGTGCCAGCAGGAATTCAGGGGGGCCGGGCTACACCTTC; D: TRBD1; V: TRBV7-9; J: TRBJ1-2; size: -
CDR3: CASGAGWADTQYF; DNA: TGTGCCAGCGGAGCGGGATGGGCAGATACGCAGTATTTT; D: TRBD2; V: TRBV2; J: TRBJ2-3; size: once
CDR3: CASSSGQGKGQPQHF; DNA: TGTGCCAGCAGCTCAGGACAGGGGAAAGGTCAGCCCCAGCATTTT; D: TRBD1; V: TRBV7-2; J: TRBJ1-5; size: -
CDR3: CASSPGGTQYF; DNA: TGTGCCAGCAGCCCCGGAGGGACCCAGTACTTC; D: -; V: TRBV7-2; J: TRBJ2-5; size: -
CDR3: CAIKRGDRGEVNTEAFF; DNA: TGTGCCATCAAGCGAGGAGACAGGGGGGAGGTGAACACTGAAGCTTTCTTT; D: TRBD1; V: TRBV10-3; J: TRBJ1-1; size: once
CDR3: CASSQGIAYEQYF; DNA: TGCGCCAGCAGCCAGGGCATAGCCTACGAGCAGTACTTC; D: -; V: TRBV4-1; J: TRBJ2-7; size: -
CDR3: CASSLEGHSYEQYF; DNA: TGCGCCAGCAGCTTGGAGGGACACTCCTACGAGCAGTACTTC; D: -; V: TRBV5-1; J: TRBJ2-7; size: -
CDR3: CASNRGKGGNYGYTF; DNA: TGTGCCAGTAACAGGGGAAAAGGGGGTAACTATGGCTACACCTTC; D: TRBD1; V: TRBV19; J: TRBJ1-2; size: -
CDR3: CASSLQRMDGEVQYF; DNA: TGTGCCAGCAGCCTGCAGAGAATGGATGGTGAGGTCCAGTACTTC; D: -; V: TRBV2; J: TRBJ2-5; size: -
CDR3: CASSLGRTYYEWQYF; DNA: TGTGCCAGCAGCTTAGGGCGGACTTACTACGAGTGGCAGTACTTC; D: -; V: TRBV7-2; J: TRBJ2-5; size: -
CDR3: CASSLLGVGEQYF; DNA: TGTGCCAGCAGCCTCCTAGGTGTAGGCGAGCAGTACTTC; D: -; V: TRBV11-2; J: TRBJ2-7; size: -
CDR3: CASMESSGPNEQFF; DNA: TGTGCCTCGATGGAGTCTAGCGGACCCAATGAGCAGTTCTTC; D: TRBD2; V: TRBV10-3; J: TRBJ2-1; size: once
CDR3: CASSLQGGGANVLTF; DNA: TGTGCCAGCAGCTTACAGGGTGGTGGGGCCAACGTCCTGACTTTC; D: -; V: TRBV11-2; J: TRBJ2-6; size: -
CDR3: CASSSTGSGNTIYF; DNA: TGTGCCAGCAGCTCGACAGGGTCAGGAAACACCATATATTTT; D: TRBD1; V: TRBV7-8; J: TRBJ1-3; size: -
CDR3: CSVVEGAYGYTF; DNA: TGCAGCGTTGTTGAGGGGGCCTATGGCTACACCTTC; D: TRBD1; V: TRBV29-1; J: TRBJ1-2; size: -
CDR3: CASTAFGGSAEAFF; DNA: TGTGCCAGCACTGCGTTTGGGGGGTCCGCTGAAGCTTTCTTT; D: -; V: TRBV16; J: TRBJ1-1; size: few
CDR3: CSVVTGTYEQYF; DNA: TGCAGCGTTGTAACAGGAACCTACGAGCAGTACTTC; D: -; V: TRBV29-1; J: TRBJ2-7; size: -
CDR3: CASAPGQGAQPQHF; DNA: TGTGCCAGTGCCCCGGGACAGGGCGCTCAGCCCCAGCATTTT; D: TRBD1; V: TRBV2; J: TRBJ1-5; size: once
CDR3: CASNLADQETQYF; DNA: TGTGCCAGCAACTTAGCGGACCAAGAGACCCAGTACTTC; D: -; V: TRBV2; J: TRBJ2-5; size: few